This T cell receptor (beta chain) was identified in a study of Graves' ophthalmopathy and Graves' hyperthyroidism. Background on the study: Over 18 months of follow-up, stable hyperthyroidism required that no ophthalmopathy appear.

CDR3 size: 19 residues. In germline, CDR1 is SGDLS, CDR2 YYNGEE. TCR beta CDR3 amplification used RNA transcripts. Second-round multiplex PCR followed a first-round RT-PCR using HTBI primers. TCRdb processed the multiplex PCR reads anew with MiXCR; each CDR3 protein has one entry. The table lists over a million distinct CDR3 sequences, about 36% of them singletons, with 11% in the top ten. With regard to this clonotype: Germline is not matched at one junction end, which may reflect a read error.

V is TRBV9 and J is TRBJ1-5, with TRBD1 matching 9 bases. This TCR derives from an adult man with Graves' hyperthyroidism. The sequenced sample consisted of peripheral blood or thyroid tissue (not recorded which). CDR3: CTSRGPPGQGLTRNQPQHF. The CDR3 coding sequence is TGTACCAGCAGAGGACCCCCGGGACAGGGATTGACCCGCAATCAGCCCCAGCATTTT.